Each of the 30 T cell receptor beta chains below was sequenced from the same sample in a study of OX40 agonist ivuxolimab in advanced cancers. Profiling relied on immunoSEQ multiplex PCR, and the TCRdb table lists in-frame clones only, not all of them. The top ten clones hold 2% to 2.5% of a sample with about 50,000 clones, 60% to 80% of them seen once. The starting material was CD4+ or CD8+ T cells sorted from blood, obtained in a trial of the OX40 agonist ivuxolimab. All receptors come from an adult with an advanced solid tumor such as melanoma, head and neck, liver or kidney cancer.

The CDR3 is CASSQEGTGGNEKLFF. The CDR3 DNA sequence: TGCGCCAGCAGCCAAGAGGGGACGGGGGGAAATGAAAAACTGTTTTTT. This chain uses TRBV4-1 with TRBJ1-4; possibly TRBD1 for D (5 bases). V was clipped by 0 bases and J by 5 bases, with 13 bases between them. The CDR3 consists of 16 residues. Germline-derived CDR1 and CDR2 are MGHRA and YSYEKL.

The rearrangement uses TRBV19 and TRBJ1-2; 7 bases align to TRBD1. Germline CDR1 and CDR2: LNHDA and SQIVND (reference sequence). The CDR3 covers 16 residues. Trimming took 4 bases from V and 7 from J; bases not matched to a gene: 15. CDR3 nucleotides: TGTGCCAGTAGTACCCCAAGGACAGGCCTACCCCTTGGCTACACCTTC. The encoded protein is CASSTPRTGLPLGYTF.

The CDR3, as DNA: TGTGCCAGCAGCAGGGAGGGACGGCCACGCCAAGAGACCCAGTACTTC. Translating it yields CASSREGRPRQETQYF. The V gene is TRBV9, the J gene TRBJ2-5; TRBD2 matches 7 bases. The trim removed 4 bases at V and 1 base at J, leaving 10 bases unmatched. This CDR3 comprises 16 residues. Germline assignment: CDR1 SGDLS and CDR2 YYNGEE.

This clone was counted only a few times. V gene TRBV5-1 combines with J gene TRBJ2-7; TRBD1 agrees at 9 bases. V lost 0 bases, J lost 7 bases, and 8 bases stayed unmatched. Germline lookup yields CDR1 SGHRS and CDR2 YFSETQ. The CDR3 is made up of 15 amino acids. The CDR3 spells CASSLGLGTGKEQYF. The DNA of the CDR3 is TGCGCCAGCAGCTTGGGCCTCGGGACAGGGAAGGAGCAGTACTTC.

The gene calls are TRBV5-6 and TRBJ2-6; D remains ambiguous. The CDR3 is made up of 12 amino acids. The V gene lost 0 bases and the J gene lost 5 bases, with 0 bases spanning the gap. Germline-derived CDR1 and CDR2 are SGHDT and YYEEEE. CDR3 DNA sequence: TGTGCCAGCAGCTTGGGGGCCAACGTCCTGACTTTC. It codes for CASSLGANVLTF.

The CDR3 nucleotides read TGTGCCAGCAGTCTCGATACTAGCTCCTACGAGCAGTACTTC. Residues: CASSLDTSSYEQYF. This chain connects TRBV2 to TRBJ2-7; D is possibly TRBD2 (5 bases). The CDR3 spans 14 residues. V was clipped by 5 bases and J by 0 bases, with 11 bases between them. Germline V gene sequence: CDR1 SNHLY, CDR2 FYNNEI.

The chain joins TRBV2 to TRBJ2-6; D uncertain. Trimming shortened V by 7 bases and J by 2 bases, and 9 bases separated the two germline ends. CDR3 length: 14 residues. Germline CDR1 and CDR2: SNHLY and FYNNEI. CDR3 in amino acids: CASNPRTGANVLTF. Written as DNA, the CDR3 is TGTGCCAGCAACCCGCGTACTGGGGCCAACGTCCTGACTTTC.

The rearrangement joins TRBV19 to TRBJ1-4, with no clear D. CDR3 size: 14 residues. The germline CDR1 and CDR2 sequences are LNHDA and SQIVND (reference sequence). The V end was cut by 3 bases, the J end by 4 bases, with 9 bases between. The chain's CDR3 is CASSMGRFNEKLFF. The CDR3 coding sequence is TGTGCCAGTAGTATGGGGAGATTTAATGAAAAACTGTTTTTT.

This chain joins TRBV5-6 and TRBJ1-2; TRBD1 agrees at 10 bases. The CDR3 consists of 15 residues. The J segment lost 4 bases and the V segment lost 4 bases, leaving 7 bases of the junction unmatched. Germline V gene data show CDR1 as SGHDT and CDR2 as YYEEEE. The chain's CDR3 is CASSRTTGGTYGYTF. The DNA for the CDR3 is TGTGCCAGCAGCCGGACGACAGGGGGCACCTATGGCTACACCTTC.

The J gene is TRBJ1-2, the V gene TRBV5-1, with D maybe TRBD1 (5 bases). Per the germline V gene, CDR1 is SGHRS and CDR2 is YFSETQ. The CDR3 sequence is 12 residues long. The V and J ends lost 2 bases and 6 bases respectively, with 8 bases between them. CDR3 bases: TGCGCCAGCAGCTTTGACAGAAATGGCTACACCTTC. Its translation: CASSFDRNGYTF.

The chain combines TRBV6-5 with TRBJ2-7; 7 nucleotides match TRBD2. Trimming cost V 10 bases and J 3 bases; bases outside gene matches: 12. The germline gives CDR1 MNHEY, CDR2 SVGAGI. CDR3 length equals 14 residues. The CDR3 DNA sequence: TGTGCCATCTTACGGGTGACTAGCATCTACGAGCAGTACTTC. This codes for CAILRVTSIYEQYF.

The chain recombines TRBV19 with TRBJ2-7; tentatively, D is TRBD1 (5 bases). The CDR3 loop spans 15 amino acids. Between the trimmed V and J ends, which lost 5 bases and 2 bases, there was a span of 16 bases. From germline, CDR1 is LNHDA and CDR2 SQIVND (reference sequence). The CDR3 loop is CASSLDSGRAYEQYF. Here the CDR3 DNA reads TGTGCCAGTAGTCTCGACAGTGGTAGGGCCTACGAGCAGTACTTC.

Here the CDR3 DNA reads TGTGCCAGTACCTCGGGCGGGGAGCTGTTTTTT. The encoded protein is CASTSGGELFF. The chain carries TRBV19 and TRBJ2-2; D gene uncertain. Trimming took off 7 bases at V and 7 bases at J, with 7 bases between the two ends. The CDR3 is 11 residues long. CDR1 LNHDA and CDR2 SQIVND come from the germline V gene (reference sequence).

The chain joins TRBV30 to TRBJ2-6; tentative D call: TRBD2 (7 bases). Trimming took off 4 bases at V and 0 bases at J, with 10 bases between the two ends. CDR1 and CDR2 from the germline V gene are GTSNPN and SVGIG (reference sequence). CDR3 size: 15 residues. Here the CDR3 reads CAWNRGGSGANVLTF. Here the CDR3 DNA reads TGTGCCTGGAATAGGGGGGGCTCTGGGGCCAACGTCCTGACTTTC.

The chain combines TRBV7-2 with TRBJ1-3, with 9 bases matching TRBD1. The V gene's germline CDR1 is SGHTA and CDR2 FQGNSA. V lost 5 bases to trimming and J lost 0 bases; unmatched junction nucleotides: 5. The CDR3 length is 16 residues. The CDR3 reads CASSILTGGSGNTIYF. The CDR3 DNA sequence: TGTGCCAGCAGCATTCTGACAGGGGGCTCTGGAAACACCATATATTTT.

The count of this clone is one. The J gene is TRBJ1-5, the V gene TRBV2, with D uncertain. The CDR3 is 12 amino acids. Trimming pared 5 bases from V and 3 bases from J, leaving 5 bases between. Per the germline V gene, CDR1 is SNHLY and CDR2 is FYNNEI. CDR3 DNA: TGTGCCAGCAGTACAATCAATCAGCCCCAGCATTTT. Protein product: CASSTINQPQHF.

The gene calls are TRBV19 and TRBJ2-2, with D perhaps matching TRBD1 or TRBD2 (5 bases each). Germline CDR1 and CDR2: LNHDA and SQIVND (reference sequence). This CDR3 has 15 residues. Trimming removed 7 bases at V and 0 bases at J, with 12 bases between. In DNA, the CDR3 is TGTGCCAGTACCCAAGGGACCACGAACACCGGGGAGCTGTTTTTT. Its translation: CASTQGTTNTGELFF.

This chain connects TRBV4-1 to TRBJ2-1; the match to TRBD2 covers 10 bases. This CDR3 has 18 residues. Germline values: CDR1 MGHRA, CDR2 YSYEKL. V lost 0 bases and J lost 7; bases outside the gene matches: 12. The DNA for the CDR3 is TGCGCCAGCAGCCAAGAGGGGGCTAGCGGGAGTCTGGGGAATGAGCAGTTCTTC. This sequence encodes CASSQEGASGSLGNEQFF.

This sequence joins TRBV6-6 and TRBJ2-7; D might be TRBD1 (8 bases). V shed 5 bases and J shed 4 bases, with 18 bases lying between them. Germline CDR1 is MNHNY and CDR2 is SVGAGI (reference sequence). The CDR3 sequence is 15 residues long. The DNA of the CDR3 is TGTGCCAGCAGTACCTCAACAGGGGGGGTTTACGAGCAGTACTTC. Encoded protein: CASSTSTGGVYEQYF.

The J gene is TRBJ1-1, the V gene TRBV2; D not certain. Trimming shortened V by 2 bases and J by 1 base, and 8 bases separated the two germline ends. The CDR3 consists of 14 residues. Germline values: CDR1 SNHLY, CDR2 FYNNEI. The CDR3 nucleotides are TGTGCCAGCAGTGAAATTGCTCAGAACACTGAAGCTTTCTTT. It is translated as CASSEIAQNTEAFF.

This clone was seen repeatedly, ten times or more. The CDR3 coding sequence is TGTGCCAGCAGCCCCCCCGGAGTGAACACTGAAGCTTTCTTT. This encodes CASSPPGVNTEAFF. This chain joins TRBV7-9 and TRBJ1-1, with D unclear. CDR3 length: 14 residues. With 5 bases removed from V and 0 bases from J, the gap between germline ends came to 10 bases. Germline loops: CDR1 SEHNR, CDR2 FQNEAQ (reference sequence).

The V and J genes are TRBV19 and TRBJ2-2; the D is unclear. Germline lookup yields CDR1 LNHDA and CDR2 SQIVND (reference sequence). The V end was cut by 6 bases, the J end by 1 base, with 12 bases between. The CDR3 is 15 amino acids. The CDR3 DNA sequence: TGTGCCAGTAGCTCGGGTTTCGGGAACACCGGGGAGCTGTTTTTT. Its translation is CASSSGFGNTGELFF.

This clone was found a few times. The chain recombines TRBV11-2 with TRBJ1-1; D gene unclear. This CDR3 has 15 residues. Germline assignment: CDR1 SGHAT and CDR2 FQNNGV. Trimming took off 2 bases at V and 1 base at J, with 11 bases between the two ends. The CDR3, as DNA: TGTGCCAGCAGCTTACCATTCACCCCGAACACTGAAGCTTTCTTT. Protein: CASSLPFTPNTEAFF.

V gene TRBV2 combines with J gene TRBJ2-3, with D unclear. Trimming took 4 bases from V and 2 from J, leaving 7 bases between them. CDR3 length: 13 residues. Germline values: CDR1 SNHLY, CDR2 FYNNEI. In DNA, the CDR3 is TGTGCCAGCAGTGGACCTATCACAGATACGCAGTATTTT. Protein sequence: CASSGPITDTQYF.

CDR3 residues: CASRDGGENTEAFF. DNA of the CDR3: TGTGCCAGCAGGGATGGGGGGGAGAACACTGAAGCTTTCTTT. The rearrangement links TRBV6-1 to TRBJ1-1, with D possibly being TRBD1 (5 bases). Trimming pared 6 bases from V and 1 base from J, leaving 12 bases between. The V gene's germline CDR1 is MNHNS and CDR2 SASEGT. This CDR3 contains 14 residues.

The chain is built from TRBV7-2 and TRBJ2-7; the D gene is possibly TRBD2 (6 bases). Trimming took off 2 bases at V and 3 bases at J, with 11 bases between the two ends. The germline V gene encodes CDR1 SGHTA and CDR2 FQGNSA. CDR3 length: 14 amino acids. CDR3 sequence: CASSLSAGDYEQYF. CDR3 sequence (DNA): TGTGCCAGCAGCTTATCAGCGGGTGACTACGAGCAGTACTTC.

This clone turned up a few times. The chain recombines TRBV11-2 with TRBJ2-2; the match to TRBD2 covers 10 bases. CDR1 and CDR2 from the germline V gene are SGHAT and FQNNGV. Germline trimming cut 5 bases from V and 5 bases from J; bases unmatched to any gene: 5. The CDR3 is 15 residues long. CDR3: CASSPNSGGTGELFF. The CDR3 DNA reads TGTGCCAGCAGCCCGAATAGCGGGGGGACCGGGGAGCTGTTTTTT.

The rearrangement joins TRBV18 to TRBJ1-6, with a tentative D call TRBD1 (6 bases). V was clipped by 4 bases and J by 7 bases, with 11 bases between them. Germline-derived CDR1 and CDR2 are KGHSH and LQKENI. CDR3 length equals 14 residues. CDR3 sequence reads: CASSLGGGNSPLHF. In nucleotides, the CDR3 is TGTGCCAGCTCACTGGGGGGGGGCAATTCACCCCTCCACTTT.

This chain joins TRBV25-1 and TRBJ2-7; D is perhaps TRBD2 (5 bases). Germline loops: CDR1 MGHDK, CDR2 SYGVNS. This CDR3 contains 13 residues. Trimming took 8 bases from V and 2 from J, leaving 13 bases between them. This CDR3 is CASLGGHTYEQYF. CDR3 nucleotide sequence: TGTGCCAGCTTAGGAGGCCATACCTACGAGCAGTACTTC.

The chain is built from TRBV6-1 and TRBJ1-1; D not resolved. The CDR3 loop spans 13 amino acids. Germline CDR1 reads MNHNS; CDR2 reads SASEGT. Trimming cost V 5 bases and J 0 bases, with 7 bases left between them. CDR3 residues: CASSSLVNTEAFF. In DNA, the CDR3 is TGTGCCAGCAGTTCCCTAGTGAACACTGAAGCTTTCTTT.